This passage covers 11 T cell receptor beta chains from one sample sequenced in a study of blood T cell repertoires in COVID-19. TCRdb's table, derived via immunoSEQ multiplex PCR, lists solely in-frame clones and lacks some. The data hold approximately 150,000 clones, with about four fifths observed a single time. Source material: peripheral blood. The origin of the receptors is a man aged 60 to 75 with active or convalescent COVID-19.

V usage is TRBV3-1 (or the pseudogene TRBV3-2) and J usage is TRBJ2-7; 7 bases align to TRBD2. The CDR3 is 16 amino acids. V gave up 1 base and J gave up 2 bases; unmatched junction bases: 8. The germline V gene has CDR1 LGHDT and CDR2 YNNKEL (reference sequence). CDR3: CASSQVWASGPYEQYF. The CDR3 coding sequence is TGTGCCAGCAGCCAAGTGTGGGCTAGCGGTCCCTACGAGCAGTACTTC.

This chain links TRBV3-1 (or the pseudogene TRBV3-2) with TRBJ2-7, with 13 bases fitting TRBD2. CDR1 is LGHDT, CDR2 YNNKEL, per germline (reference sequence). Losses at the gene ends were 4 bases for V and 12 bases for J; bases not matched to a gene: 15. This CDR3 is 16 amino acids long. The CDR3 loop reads CASSPTRTSGGALLYF. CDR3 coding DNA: TGTGCCAGCAGCCCTACTCGTACTAGCGGGGGGGCCCTTTTGTACTTC.

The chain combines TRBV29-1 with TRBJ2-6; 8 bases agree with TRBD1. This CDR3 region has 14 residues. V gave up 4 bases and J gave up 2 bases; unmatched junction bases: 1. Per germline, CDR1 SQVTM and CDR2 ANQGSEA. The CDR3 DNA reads TGCAGCGTTGGGACAGGGACTGGGGCCAACGTCCTGACTTTC. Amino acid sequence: CSVGTGTGANVLTF.

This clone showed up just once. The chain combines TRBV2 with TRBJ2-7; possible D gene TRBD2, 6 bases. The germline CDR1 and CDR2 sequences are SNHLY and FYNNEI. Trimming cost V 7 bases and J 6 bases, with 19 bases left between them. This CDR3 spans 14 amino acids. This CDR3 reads CASTPTRSASEQYF. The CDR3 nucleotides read TGTGCCAGCACCCCGACTAGATCAGCGTCCGAGCAGTACTTC.

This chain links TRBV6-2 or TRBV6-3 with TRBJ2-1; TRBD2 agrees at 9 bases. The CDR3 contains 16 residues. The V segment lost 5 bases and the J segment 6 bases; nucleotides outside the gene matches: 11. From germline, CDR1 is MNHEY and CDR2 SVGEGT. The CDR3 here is CASSRRLAAPGNEQFF. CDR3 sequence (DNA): TGTGCCAGCAGTCGCCGACTAGCGGCTCCTGGCAATGAGCAGTTCTTC.

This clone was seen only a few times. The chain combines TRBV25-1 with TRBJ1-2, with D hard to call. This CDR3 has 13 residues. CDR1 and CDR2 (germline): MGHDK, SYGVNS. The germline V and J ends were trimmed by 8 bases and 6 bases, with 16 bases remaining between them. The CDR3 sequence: CASAPRGFDGYTF. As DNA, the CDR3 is TGTGCCAGCGCGCCCCGGGGATTCGATGGCTACACCTTC.

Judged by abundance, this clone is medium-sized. The CDR3 sequence: CASSPQSIQETQYF. CDR3 nucleotides: TGTGCCAGCAGTCCCCAGTCAATCCAAGAGACCCAGTACTTC. The J gene is TRBJ2-5, the V gene TRBV28; D gene unclear. There are 14 residues in the CDR3. V was trimmed by 5 bases and J by 1 base, leaving 11 bases between them. Germline V gives CDR1 MDHEN, CDR2 SYDVKM. Supplemented by reference TRBV28 and TRBJ2-5, the full variable domain reads DVKVTQSSRYLVKRTGEKVFLECVQDMDHENMFWYRQDPGLGLRLIYFSYDVKMKEKGDIPEGYSVSREKKERFSLILESASTNQTSMYLCASSPQSIQETQYFGPGTRLLVL.

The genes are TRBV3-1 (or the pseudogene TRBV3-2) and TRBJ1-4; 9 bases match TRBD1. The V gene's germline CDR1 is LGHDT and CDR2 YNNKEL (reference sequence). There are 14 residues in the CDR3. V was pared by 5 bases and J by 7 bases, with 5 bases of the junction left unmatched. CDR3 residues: CASSTGQGLEKLFF. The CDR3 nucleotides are TGTGCCAGCAGCACGGGACAGGGCCTTGAAAAACTGTTTTTT.

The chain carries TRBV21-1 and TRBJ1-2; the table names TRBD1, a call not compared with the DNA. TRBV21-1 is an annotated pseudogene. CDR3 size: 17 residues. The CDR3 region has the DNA TGTGCCAGCAGCAAAGGGCGGGGACAGGGCGGAGACTATGGCTACACCTTC. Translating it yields CASSKGRGQGGDYGYTF.

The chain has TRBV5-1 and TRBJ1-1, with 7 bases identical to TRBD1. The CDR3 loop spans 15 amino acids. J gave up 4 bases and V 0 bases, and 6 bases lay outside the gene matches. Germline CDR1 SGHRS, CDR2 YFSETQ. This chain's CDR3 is CASSLDQGVGTEAFF. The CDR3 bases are TGCGCCAGCAGCTTGGACCAGGGGGTTGGCACTGAAGCTTTCTTT. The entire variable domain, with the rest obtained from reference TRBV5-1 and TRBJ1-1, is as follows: KAGVTQTPRYLIKTRGQQVTLSCSPISGHRSVSWYQQTPGQGLQFLFEYFSETQRNKGNFPGRFSGRQFSNSRSEMNVSTLELGDSALYLCASSLDQGVGTEAFFGQGTRLTVV.

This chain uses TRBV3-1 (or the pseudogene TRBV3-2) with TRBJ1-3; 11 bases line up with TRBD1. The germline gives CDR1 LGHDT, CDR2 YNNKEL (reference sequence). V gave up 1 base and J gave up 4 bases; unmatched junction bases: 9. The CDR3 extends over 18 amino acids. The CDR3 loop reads CASSQGGGQGGRGNTIYF. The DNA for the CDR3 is TGTGCCAGCAGCCAAGGAGGGGGACAGGGGGGTAGAGGAAACACCATATATTTT.